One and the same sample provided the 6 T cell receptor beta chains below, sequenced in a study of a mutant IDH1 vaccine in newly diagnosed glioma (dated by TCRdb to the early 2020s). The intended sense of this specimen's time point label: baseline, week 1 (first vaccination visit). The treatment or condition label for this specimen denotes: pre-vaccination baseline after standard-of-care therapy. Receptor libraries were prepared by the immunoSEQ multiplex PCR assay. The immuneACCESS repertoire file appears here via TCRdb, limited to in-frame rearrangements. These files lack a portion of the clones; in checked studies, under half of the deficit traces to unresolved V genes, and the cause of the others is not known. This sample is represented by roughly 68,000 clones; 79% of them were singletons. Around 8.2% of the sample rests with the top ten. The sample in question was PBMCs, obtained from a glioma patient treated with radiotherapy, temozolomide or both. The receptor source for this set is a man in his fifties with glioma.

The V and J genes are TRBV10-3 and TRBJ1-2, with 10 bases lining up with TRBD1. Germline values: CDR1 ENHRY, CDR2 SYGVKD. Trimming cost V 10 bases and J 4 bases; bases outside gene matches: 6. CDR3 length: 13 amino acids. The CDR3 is CASRTGGGYGYTF. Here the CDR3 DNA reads TGTGCCAGCCGGACAGGGGGGGGCTATGGCTACACCTTC.

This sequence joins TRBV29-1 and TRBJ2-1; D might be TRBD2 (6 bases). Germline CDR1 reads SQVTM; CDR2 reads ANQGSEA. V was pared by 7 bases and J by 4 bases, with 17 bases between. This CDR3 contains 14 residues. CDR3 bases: TGCAGCGCCCGCCTCGGGGGAAGTTACAATGAGCAGTTCTTC. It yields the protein CSARLGGSYNEQFF.

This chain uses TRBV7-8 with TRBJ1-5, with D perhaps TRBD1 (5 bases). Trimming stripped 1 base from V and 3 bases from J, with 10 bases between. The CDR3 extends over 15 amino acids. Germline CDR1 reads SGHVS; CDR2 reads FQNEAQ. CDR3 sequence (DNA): TGTGCCAGCAGCTTAGGAGACAGTATCAATCAGCCCCAGCATTTT. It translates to CASSLGDSINQPQHF.

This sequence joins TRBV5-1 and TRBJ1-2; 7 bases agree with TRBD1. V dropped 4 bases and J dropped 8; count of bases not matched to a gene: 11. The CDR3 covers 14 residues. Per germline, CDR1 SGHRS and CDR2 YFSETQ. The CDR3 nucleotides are TGCGCCAGCAGCCCGGGACAGCCTCCTGGGGGCTACACCTTC. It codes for CASSPGQPPGGYTF.

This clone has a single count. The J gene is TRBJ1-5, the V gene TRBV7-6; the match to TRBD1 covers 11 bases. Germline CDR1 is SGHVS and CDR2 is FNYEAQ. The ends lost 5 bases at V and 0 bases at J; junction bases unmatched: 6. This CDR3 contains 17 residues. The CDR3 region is CASSPGQGEYSNQPQHF. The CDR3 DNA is TGTGCCAGCAGCCCGGGACAGGGGGAATATAGCAATCAGCCCCAGCATTTT.

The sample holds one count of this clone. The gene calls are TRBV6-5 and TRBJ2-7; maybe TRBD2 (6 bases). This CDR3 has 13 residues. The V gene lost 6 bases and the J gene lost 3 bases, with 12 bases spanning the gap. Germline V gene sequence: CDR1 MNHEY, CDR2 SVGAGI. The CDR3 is CASSPGGIYEQYF. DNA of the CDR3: TGTGCCAGCAGCCCTGGGGGGATCTACGAGCAGTACTTC.